This T cell receptor (beta chain) was profiled in a study of neurological immune-mediated disorders. Synthesis of cDNA used 5'RACE (with 10-nucleotide random UMIs). TCRdb analysed the 5' RACE reads with MiXCR anew, one entry per CDR3 protein. The sample holds 25,000 to 30,000 distinct CDR3 sequences, 3% to 3.5% seen once. Germline trimming cut 5 bases from V and 0 bases from J; bases unmatched to any gene: 4. From germline, CDR1 is SGHTA and CDR2 FQGNSA. The CDR3 has 16 residues. This sequence originates from a woman in her 30s with multiple sclerosis. The genes are TRBV7-2 and TRBJ2-2; 9 bases agree with TRBD1. The sample taken for sequencing was PBMCs. CDR3 nucleotide sequence: TGTGCCAGCAGCGGAACAGGGGGCGCGAACACCGGGGAGCTGTTTTTT. Translated: CASSGTGGANTGELFF.